One sample yielded the 5 T cell receptor beta chains listed below, sequenced in a study of blood T cell repertoires in COVID-19. Repertoires were generated with immunoSEQ multiplex PCR, while TCRdb's copy carries only in-frame clones and drops some. Counted here are about 260,000 clones, approximately 91% occurring once; the ten biggest clones make up around 0.7%. The sample was peripheral blood. Receptors were obtained from a human donor in a cohort sampled during active COVID-19.

This clone was detected once. The V call is TRBV14, the J call TRBJ2-7, with 12 bases aligning to TRBD2. The CDR3 sequence is 16 residues long. Per the germline V gene, CDR1 is SGHDN and CDR2 is FVKESK. J was trimmed by 3 bases and V by 4 bases; bases with no gene match: 7. As DNA, the CDR3 is TGTGCCAGCAGCCTTGGCCTAGCGGGGGGGATCTACGAGCAGTACTTC. Its translation is CASSLGLAGGIYEQYF.

The rearrangement links TRBV7-2 to TRBJ1-5; 9 nucleotides align to TRBD1. The CDR3 has 18 amino acids. J lost 2 bases, V lost 11 bases, and 19 bases had no gene match. Per germline, CDR1 SGHTA and CDR2 FQGNSA. This chain's CDR3 is CALTPPGTGMKRNQPQHF. CDR3 DNA: TGTGCCTTGACCCCCCCCGGGACAGGGATGAAGCGCAATCAGCCCCAGCATTTT.

This clone was seen more than once but under ten times. The chain combines TRBV7-9 with TRBJ1-1, with TRBD1 as a possible D gene (5 bases). The germline V gene encodes CDR1 SEHNR and CDR2 FQNEAQ (reference sequence). CDR3 length equals 14 residues. Deletions cut 5 bases from V and 4 bases from J, with 14 bases between. CDR3: CASSPQVYLTEAFF. CDR3 DNA sequence: TGTGCCAGCAGCCCACAGGTATATCTCACTGAAGCTTTCTTT. Looking up the rest from reference TRBV7-9 and TRBJ1-1 gives the full variable domain: DTGVSQNPRHKITKRGQNVTFRCDPISEHNRLYWYRQTLGQGPEFLTYFQNEAQLEKSRLLSDRFSAERPKGSFSTLEIQRTEQGDSAMYLCASSPQVYLTEAFFGQGTRLTVV.

The chain is built from TRBV9 and TRBJ2-7, with 7 bases aligning to TRBD1. This CDR3 is 15 amino acids long. Trimming cost V 0 bases and J 5 bases; bases outside gene matches: 8. Germline V gene lookup returns CDR1 SGDLS and CDR2 YYNGEE. The CDR3 DNA sequence: TGTGCCAGCAGCGTAGCCGGGACAGAACTCGACGAGCAGTACTTC. This sequence encodes CASSVAGTELDEQYF. The full variable domain, in which reference TRBV9 and TRBJ2-7 provide the parts outside the CDR3, is DSGVTQTPKHLITATGQRVTLRCSPRSGDLSVYWYQQSLDQGLQFLIQYYNGEERAKGNILERFSAQQFPDLHSELNLSSLELGDSALYFCASSVAGTELDEQYFGPGTRLTVT.

The chain has TRBV5-1 and TRBJ2-2; D is perhaps TRBD1 (6 bases). V lost 0 bases and J lost 4, with 7 bases in between. The germline CDR1 and CDR2 sequences are SGHRS and YFSETQ. The CDR3 spans 14 residues. The DNA of the CDR3 is TGCGCCAGCAGCTTGGAAGGGGGCACCGGGGAGCTGTTTTTT. It is translated as CASSLEGGTGELFF.